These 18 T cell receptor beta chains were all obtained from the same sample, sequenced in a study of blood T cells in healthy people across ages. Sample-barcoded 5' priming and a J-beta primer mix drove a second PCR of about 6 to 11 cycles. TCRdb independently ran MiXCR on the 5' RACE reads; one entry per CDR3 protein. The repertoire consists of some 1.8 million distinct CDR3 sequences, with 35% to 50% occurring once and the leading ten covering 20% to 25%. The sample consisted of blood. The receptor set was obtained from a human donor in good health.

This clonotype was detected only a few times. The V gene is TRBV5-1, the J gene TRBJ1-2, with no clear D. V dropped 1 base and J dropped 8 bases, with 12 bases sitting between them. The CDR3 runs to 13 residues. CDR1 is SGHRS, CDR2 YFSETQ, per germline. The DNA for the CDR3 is TGCGCCAGCAGCTTGCGCCAGATGATCGGCTACACCTTC. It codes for CASSLRQMIGYTF.

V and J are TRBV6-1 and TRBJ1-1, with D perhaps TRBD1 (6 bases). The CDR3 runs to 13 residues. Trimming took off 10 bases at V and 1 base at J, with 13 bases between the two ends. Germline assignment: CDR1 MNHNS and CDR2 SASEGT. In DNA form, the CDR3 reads TGTGCCACCCTTTTGGACAGGAACACTGAAGCTTTCTTT. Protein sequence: CATLLDRNTEAFF.

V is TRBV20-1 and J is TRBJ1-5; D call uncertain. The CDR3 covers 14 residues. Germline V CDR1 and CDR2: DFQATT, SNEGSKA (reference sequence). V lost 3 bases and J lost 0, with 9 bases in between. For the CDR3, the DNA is TGCAGTGCTAGGCGGCCCTATAGCAATCAGCCCCAGCATTTT. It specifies CSARRPYSNQPQHF.

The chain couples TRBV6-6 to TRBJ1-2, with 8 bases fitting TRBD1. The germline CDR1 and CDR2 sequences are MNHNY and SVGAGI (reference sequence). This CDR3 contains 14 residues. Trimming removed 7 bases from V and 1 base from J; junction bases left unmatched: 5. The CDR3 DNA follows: TGTGCCAGCACTTGGACAGGGTATAACTATGGCTACACCTTC. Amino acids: CASTWTGYNYGYTF.

The CDR3 nucleotides are TGTGCCAGCAGTGCCCTACAGCGGGGGGGCACGAGCTCCTACAATGAGCAGTTCTTC. It codes for CASSALQRGGTSSYNEQFF. The chain links TRBV6-1 to TRBJ2-1; 10 positions match TRBD2. V was pared by 4 bases and J by 0 bases, with 12 bases of the junction left unmatched. The V gene's germline CDR1 is MNHNS and CDR2 SASEGT. The CDR3 totals 19 residues.

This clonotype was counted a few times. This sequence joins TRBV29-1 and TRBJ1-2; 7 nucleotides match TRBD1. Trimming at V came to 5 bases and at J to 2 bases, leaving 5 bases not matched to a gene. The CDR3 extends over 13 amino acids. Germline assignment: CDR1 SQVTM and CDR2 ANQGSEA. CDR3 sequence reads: CSVQGQWNYGYTF. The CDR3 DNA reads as TGCAGCGTTCAGGGACAGTGGAACTATGGCTACACCTTC.

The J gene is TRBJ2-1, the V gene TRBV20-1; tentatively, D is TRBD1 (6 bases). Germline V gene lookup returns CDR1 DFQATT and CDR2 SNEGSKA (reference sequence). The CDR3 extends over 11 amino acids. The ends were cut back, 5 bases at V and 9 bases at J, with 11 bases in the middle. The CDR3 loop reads CSASQGCEQFF. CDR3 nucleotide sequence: TGCAGTGCTTCTCAGGGGTGTGAGCAGTTCTTC.

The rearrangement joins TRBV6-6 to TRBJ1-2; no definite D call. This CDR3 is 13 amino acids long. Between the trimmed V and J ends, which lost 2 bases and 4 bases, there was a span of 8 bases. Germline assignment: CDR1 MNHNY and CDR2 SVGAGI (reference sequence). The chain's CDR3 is CASSYESAYGYTF. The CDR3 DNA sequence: TGTGCCAGCAGTTACGAGTCAGCCTATGGCTACACCTTC.

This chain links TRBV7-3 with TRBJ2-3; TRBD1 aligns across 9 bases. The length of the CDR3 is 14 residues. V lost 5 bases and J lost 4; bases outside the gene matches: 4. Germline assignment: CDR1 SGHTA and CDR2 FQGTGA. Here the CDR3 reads CASSTGGLADTQYF. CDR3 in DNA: TGTGCCAGCAGCACAGGGGGCCTCGCAGATACGCAGTATTTT.

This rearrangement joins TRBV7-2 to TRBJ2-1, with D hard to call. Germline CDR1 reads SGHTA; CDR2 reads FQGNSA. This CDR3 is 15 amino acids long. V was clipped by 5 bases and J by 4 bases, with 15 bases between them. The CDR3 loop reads CASSPGLYSYNEQFF. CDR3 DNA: TGTGCCAGCAGCCCGGGCCTCTACTCTTACAATGAGCAGTTCTTC. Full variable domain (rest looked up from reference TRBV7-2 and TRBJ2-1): GAGVSQSPSNKVTEKGKDVELRCDPISGHTALYWYRQSLGQGLEFLIYFQGNSAPDKSGLPSDRFSAERTGGSVSTLTIQRTQQEDSAVYLCASSPGLYSYNEQFFGPGTRLTVL.

CDR3 in DNA: TGCGCCAGCAGCTTGGACCAGGGGAGGGGGTTAGTTAGGAGCTCCTACAATGAGCAGTTCTTC. As protein: CASSLDQGRGLVRSSYNEQFF. The J gene is TRBJ2-1, the V gene TRBV5-1, with a tentative D call TRBD2 (7 bases). Per the germline V gene, CDR1 is SGHRS and CDR2 is YFSETQ. This CDR3 comprises 21 residues. Deletions cut 0 bases from V and 0 bases from J, with 25 bases between.

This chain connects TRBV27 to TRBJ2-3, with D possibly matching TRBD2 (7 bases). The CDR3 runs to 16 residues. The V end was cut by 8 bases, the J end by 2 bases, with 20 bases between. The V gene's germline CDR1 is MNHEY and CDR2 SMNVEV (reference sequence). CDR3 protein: CASRLQGGGLTDTQYF. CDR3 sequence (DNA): TGTGCCAGCCGCCTTCAAGGGGGGGGACTCACAGATACGCAGTATTTT.

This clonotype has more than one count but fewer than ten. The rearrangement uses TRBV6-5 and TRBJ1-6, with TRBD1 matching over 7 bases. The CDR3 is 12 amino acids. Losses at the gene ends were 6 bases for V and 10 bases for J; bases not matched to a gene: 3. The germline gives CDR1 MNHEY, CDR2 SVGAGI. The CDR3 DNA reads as TGTGCCAGCAGGGGACAGTTATCACCCCTCCACTTT. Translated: CASRGQLSPLHF.

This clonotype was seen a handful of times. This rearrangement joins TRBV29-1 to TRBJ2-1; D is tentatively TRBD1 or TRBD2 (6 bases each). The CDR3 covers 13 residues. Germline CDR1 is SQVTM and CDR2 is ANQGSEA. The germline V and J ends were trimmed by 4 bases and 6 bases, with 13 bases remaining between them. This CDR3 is CSVGGALGNEQFF. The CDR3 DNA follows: TGCAGCGTTGGGGGGGCTTTGGGCAATGAGCAGTTCTTC.

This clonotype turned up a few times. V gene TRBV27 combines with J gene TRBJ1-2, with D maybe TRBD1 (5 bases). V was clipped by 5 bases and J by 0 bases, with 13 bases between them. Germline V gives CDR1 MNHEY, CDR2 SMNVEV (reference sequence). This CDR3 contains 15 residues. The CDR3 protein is CASSPQTVTNYGYTF. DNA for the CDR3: TGTGCCAGCAGTCCACAGACAGTGACTAACTATGGCTACACCTTC.

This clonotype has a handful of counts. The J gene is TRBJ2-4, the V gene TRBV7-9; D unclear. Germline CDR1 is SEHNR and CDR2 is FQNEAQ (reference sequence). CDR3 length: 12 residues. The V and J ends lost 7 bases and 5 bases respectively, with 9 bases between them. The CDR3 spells CASMGIENIQYF. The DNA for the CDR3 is TGTGCCAGCATGGGGATCGAAAACATTCAGTACTTC.

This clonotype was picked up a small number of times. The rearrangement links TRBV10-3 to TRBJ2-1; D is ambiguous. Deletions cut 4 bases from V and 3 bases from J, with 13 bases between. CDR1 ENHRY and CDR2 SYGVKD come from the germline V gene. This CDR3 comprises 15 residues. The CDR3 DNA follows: TGTGCCATCAGTGTGAATAGGGCTGACTACAATGAGCAGTTCTTC. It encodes CAISVNRADYNEQFF.

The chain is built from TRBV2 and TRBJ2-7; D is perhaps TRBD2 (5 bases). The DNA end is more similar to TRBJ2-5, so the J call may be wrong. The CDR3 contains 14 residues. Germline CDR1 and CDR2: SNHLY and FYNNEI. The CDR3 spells CASSEKDRRETQYF. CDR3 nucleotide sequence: TGTGCCAGCAGTGAGAAAGATAGGAGGGAGACCCAGTACTTC.